This TCR beta chain was retrieved from a study of cytomegalovirus exposure and HLA in healthy donors. Turning to the study itself: The study's early data release held approximately 91 million unique TCRs from HLA-typed donors.

The PCR used 60 Vbeta and 13 Jbeta primers. Profiled with immunoSEQ multiplex PCR; TCRdb holds only in-frame clones, not every one. The table lists some 130,000 clones, more than 80% of them singletons. Comments on this clone: Its antigen is not known.

The CDR3 contains 14 residues. Germline loops: CDR1 SQVTM, CDR2 ANQGSEA. Trimming stripped 6 bases from V and 8 bases from J, with 21 bases between. Study conclusions and caveats: A later look showed TCR association rates differing by HLA locus, highest for DRB1 and lowest for HLA-C.

V is TRBV29-1 and J is TRBJ2-3; tentative D call: TRBD1 (5 bases). This TCR was sampled from a male donor in good health and CMV-seronegative. Sample: PBMCs. In nucleotides, the CDR3 is TGCAGCGTGACAGTGGACGGATTCTTGGGTACGCAGTATTTT. Its translation: CSVTVDGFLGTQYF.